This T cell receptor (beta chain) was sequenced in a study of T cell responses to AZD1222 COVID-19 vaccine. Overall study context: Second-dose recipients at about 4 or about 12 weeks were treated as one pooled group.

TCRdb keeps only in-frame clones here, not all; method: immunoSEQ multiplex PCR. The table lists around 79,000 clones, around nine tenths of them singletons. The V gene's germline CDR1 is MNHEY and CDR2 SMNVEV (reference sequence). The V end was cut by 5 bases, the J end by 1 base, with 17 bases between. The CDR3 has 16 amino acids. The sample here was peripheral blood, taken on day 0 of AZD1222 vaccination. This chain links TRBV27 with TRBJ1-1, with D tentatively TRBD1 (5 bases). The sequence came from an adult in good health. DNA of the CDR3: TGTGCCAGCAGTCGGGACGGCGGGGCAAGGAACACTGAAGCTTTCTTT. Translating it yields CASSRDGGARNTEAFF.